This T cell receptor beta chain was observed in a study of blood T cell dynamics during melanoma immunotherapy. Study-level results: At W3, later disease-control patients showed bifurcated PBMC repertoire changes, unlike progressors. The study could not tell melanoma-specific clones from general immune activation.

A fixed DNA input of about 320 ng was used per bulk PBMC sample. Data came from immunoSEQ multiplex PCR; TCRdb stores just in-frame clones and leaves some out. The sample holds roughly 8,100 clones; more than 80% are singletons and the top ten take 3.6%. The sample's time point: week 3, after first cycle of checkpoint inhibitor. Patients with prior systemic cancer treatment, concomitant immunosuppressants, or other active malignancies were excluded. For this clone: Its antigen remains unknown.

V lost 2 bases and J lost 3, with 13 bases in between. CDR3 size: 15 residues. Germline V gene data show CDR1 as SGHVS and CDR2 as FQNEAQ. The chain links TRBV7-8 to TRBJ1-2, with no clear D. Sequenced here: blood, sampled from a patient treated with checkpoint blockade. The sequence came from a human donor with melanoma. This CDR3 is CASSLRYPAHYGYTF. CDR3 in DNA: TGTGCCAGCAGCTTACGATACCCGGCTCACTATGGCTACACCTTC.